This T cell receptor (beta chain) was sequenced during a study of blood T cell repertoires in COVID-19. Background on the study: The United States, Italy and Spain provided the acute and convalescent COVID-19 samples. T cells, B-cell-depleted T cells, or PBMCs supplied cDNA or gDNA.

V shed 1 base and J shed 10 bases, with 13 bases lying between them. The CDR3 sequence is 13 residues long. CDR1 and CDR2 from the germline V gene are MNHNS and SASEGT. Per the authors' pipeline: Using reference gene primer amplification, nucleated cell counts were estimated. Using immunoSEQ multiplex PCR, the repertoire was profiled, and TCRdb retains in-frame clones only, with some absent. That table supplies the V and J calls and clone size; D and trimming were determined from the DNA. The table shows approximately 320,000 clones, with about 82% occurring only once. The V gene is TRBV6-1, the J gene TRBJ1-1; a possible D gene is TRBD1 (5 bases). The sequencing sample was made of peripheral blood. This TCR was recovered from a human donor in a cohort sampled during active COVID-19. CDR3 coding DNA: TGTGCCAGCAGTGAAGGGGACTTCCGGAGAGCTTTCTTT. It encodes CASSEGDFRRAFF.